Listed below are T cell receptor beta chains from one sample, sequenced in a study of regulatory T cells in long-lasting Graves disease. MiXCR, applied by TCRdb to the multiplex PCR reads, yields one record per CDR3 protein. The profile shows under 450,000 distinct CDR3 sequences, 23% of them singletons. Material: peripheral blood mononuclear cells (PBMCs), obtained when the disease was refractory, from a patient treated with antithyroid drugs. These receptors were collected from a woman in her thirties or forties with Graves disease. The CDR3 runs from the conserved cysteine through the conserved F or W.

TRBV12-3/TRBV12-4,TRBJ1-1,CASSRGTGGPNTEAFF
TRBV20-1,TRBJ1-5,CSAVTGGDQPQHF
TRBV25-1,TRBJ2-5,CASGVSEILLETQYF
TRBV10-3,TRBJ2-7,CAIAGTDAYEQYF
TRBV28,TRBJ2-3,CASSPQGQGTDTQYF
TRBV20-1,TRBJ1-1,CSARTGFNTEAFF
TRBV7-6,TRBJ1-1,CASSFLRVNTEAFF
TRBV6-1,TRBJ2-5,CASRDFPPETQYF
TRBV5-1,TRBJ2-7,CASSPRAASGRARYEQYF
TRBV6-1,TRBJ1-2,CASSEDSNYGYTF
TRBV3-1,TRBJ2-1,CASSQDTYTNNEQFF
TRBV6-1,TRBJ1-1,CASSPFGTGVYEAFF
TRBV10-3,TRBJ2-5,CAISRDPGGTQYF
TRBV2,TRBJ1-1,CASSESQPIEAFF
TRBV3-1,TRBJ2-7,CASSPRLDGLGVEQYF
TRBV7-2,TRBJ2-2,CASSLVHGSSLTGELFF
TRBV6-5,TRBJ2-3,CASSYGGAGGTDTQYF
TRBV29-1,TRBJ1-1,CSVVLGRGGTEAFF
TRBV20-1,TRBJ2-7,CSARRQGGYEQYF
TRBV11-2,TRBJ2-5,CASSSRVPQETQYF
TRBV10-3,TRBJ2-7,CAIRFGTGYEQYF
TRBV28,TRBJ2-3,CASSLKVWGGDTDTQYF
TRBV30,TRBJ2-6,CAGNPSGANVLTF
TRBV13,TRBJ2-7,CASSRWDRGHEQYF
TRBV6-1,TRBJ2-6,CASRRGSDGANVLTF
TRBV18,TRBJ1-5,CASSPAGQPQHF
TRBV4-1,TRBJ2-7,CASSIGKSSYEQYF